This T cell receptor (beta chain) was retrieved from a study of cytomegalovirus exposure and HLA in healthy donors. Findings of the study overall: Judged likely to be a sequencing artifact was a cluster of highly shared sequence variants.

The study ran its PCR with 60 Vbeta and 13 Jbeta primers. The assay was immunoSEQ multiplex PCR, and TCRdb's table has in-frame clones only and misses some. The sample records 150,000 to 200,000 clones, 80% to 85% being singletons. Comment on this clone: What it binds is not known.

This CDR3 has 14 amino acids. Germline V gene sequence: CDR1 SNHLY, CDR2 FYNNEI. Trimming removed 10 bases from V and 5 bases from J; junction bases left unmatched: 12. This sequence originates from a male donor in good health and CMV-seronegative. This chain joins TRBV2 and TRBJ1-1; 8 bases map to TRBD1. Sequencing was carried out using PBMCs. The CDR3 DNA is TGTGCCATAAGGGACAGGTTATTAGGTACTGAAGCTTTCTTT. Translating it yields CAIRDRLLGTEAFF.